One T cell receptor (beta chain) is described in this entry. The assay was immunoSEQ multiplex PCR, and TCRdb's table has in-frame clones only and misses some. The sample gives about 120,000 clones, over 65% of which show up once; 2% to 2.5% is in the top ten. This sample is part of a study of blood T cell repertoires in COVID-19. Study at large: Material from acute and convalescent COVID-19 was sourced from the United States, Italy and Spain.

Trimming pared 9 bases from V and 6 bases from J, leaving 26 bases between. The CDR3 consists of 17 residues. CDR1 is KGHDR, CDR2 SFDVKD, per germline. The specimen sequenced was peripheral blood. This clonotype was obtained from a young man with acute or convalescent COVID-19. This chain uses TRBV24-1 with TRBJ1-3; D perhaps matches TRBD1 (6 bases). In DNA form, the CDR3 reads TGTGCCACCCCTCCCGGGCTAGGGGGTAAAGTTGAAAACACCATATATTTT. Amino acid sequence: CATPPGLGGKVENTIYF.